This TCR beta chain comes out of a study of glioma-infiltrating T cells. Turning to this clonotype: A much more abundant neighbour one base away suggests this may be a read error.

The iRepertoire nested amplicon-rescue multiplex PCR amplified TCR alpha and beta CDR3s from RNA. Tissue mRNA or PBMC total RNA, roughly 100-400 ng, went into one-step reverse transcription and amplification. TCRdb used MiXCR to reprocess the multiplex PCR reads, holding one entry per CDR3 protein. The table records some 160,000 distinct CDR3 sequences, 43% of them present only once. V lost 5 bases, J lost 4 bases, and 11 bases lay in between. This CDR3 has 13 residues. The germline gives CDR1 DFQATT, CDR2 SNEGSKA (reference sequence). This TCR came from a human donor with low-grade glioma or glioblastoma, undergoing nonglioma brain surgery, or in good health (not recorded which). The chain joins TRBV20-1 to TRBJ1-4; D is unclear. Sequences were obtained from glioma tissue, nonneoplastic brain tissue, or PBMCs (not recorded which). The CDR3 DNA follows: TGCAGTGCTCCGGTACTAGTTAATGAAAAACTGTTTTTT. Amino acid sequence: CSAPVLVNEKLFF.